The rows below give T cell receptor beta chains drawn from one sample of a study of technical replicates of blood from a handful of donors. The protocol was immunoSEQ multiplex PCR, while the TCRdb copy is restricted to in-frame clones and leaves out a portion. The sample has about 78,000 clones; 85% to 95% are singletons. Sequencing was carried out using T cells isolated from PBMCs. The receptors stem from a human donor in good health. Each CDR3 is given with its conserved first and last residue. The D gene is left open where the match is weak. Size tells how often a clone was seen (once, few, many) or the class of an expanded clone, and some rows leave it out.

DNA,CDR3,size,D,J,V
TGTGCCAGCAGCGTAGATCCCACCCCGGGGACCCAGTACTTC,CASSVDPTPGTQYF,-,-,TRBJ2-5,TRBV9
TGTGCCAGCAGTGGCGAGACAGGGACTGAAGCTTTCTTT,CASSGETGTEAFF,-,TRBD1,TRBJ1-1,TRBV6-4
TGTGCCAGCAGCGTAGTCGGGAGGGGTGAAGCTTTCTTT,CASSVVGRGEAFF,-,-,TRBJ1-1,TRBV9
TGTGCCAGCAGCTTACGACTAATTAAAGGCTACACCTTC,CASSLRLIKGYTF,once,-,TRBJ1-2,TRBV7-2
TGCGCCAGCAGCCAAGATTTGGGACAGGGGTACGAGCAGTACTTC,CASSQDLGQGYEQYF,-,TRBD1,TRBJ2-7,TRBV4-3
TGTGCCAGCAGTTTTAAGACTAGACCAGATACGCAGTATTTT,CASSFKTRPDTQYF,-,-,TRBJ2-3,TRBV27
TGCGCCAGCAGCTTGGGTTGGGGACAGCAAGAGACCCAGTACTTC,CASSLGWGQQETQYF,once,TRBD1,TRBJ2-5,TRBV5-1
TGCGCCAGCAGCACGTCAGGGGGCTACGAGCAGTACTTC,CASSTSGGYEQYF,-,TRBD1,TRBJ2-7,TRBV5-1
TGTGCCAGCGCTAGGACCGCTTTTGATAGCGCTGAAGCTTTCTTT,CASARTAFDSAEAFF,-,-,TRBJ1-1,TRBV27
TGTGCCAGTAGTTTGGGACAGGGTAATCAGCCCCAGCATTTT,CASSLGQGNQPQHF,few,TRBD1,TRBJ1-5,TRBV19
TGTGCCAGCAGCGTAGCAGGGGCAACTCAGCCCCAGCATTTT,CASSVAGATQPQHF,-,-,TRBJ1-5,TRBV9
TGTGCCAGCAGTCCGAGTGGGGGACAACTAACATATGGCTACACCTTC,CASSPSGGQLTYGYTF,-,-,TRBJ1-2,TRBV27
TGTGCCAGCAGCTTCCCAAACACCGGGGAGCTGTTTTTT,CASSFPNTGELFF,-,-,TRBJ2-2,TRBV7-9
TGTGCCAGTAGTATGGGGAGGCCAACGCCCAATGAGCAGTTCTTC,CASSMGRPTPNEQFF,-,-,TRBJ2-1,TRBV19
TGTGCCAGCAGCTTGTATCAGTCCTACAATGAGCAGTTCTTC,CASSLYQSYNEQFF,-,-,TRBJ2-1,TRBV5-6
TGTGCCAGCAGTCAGAACGGGGGGGCGCTATATCAGCCCCAGCATTTT,CASSQNGGALYQPQHF,-,-,TRBJ1-5,TRBV7-2
TGTGCCAGCAGCTCACCCCTCAGGGGAGATTATAAACTGTTTTTT,CASSSPLRGDYKLFF,-,-,TRBJ1-4,TRBV7-8
TGTGCCAGCAGCTTAGGTGGCTTCCAAGAGACCCAGTACTTC,CASSLGGFQETQYF,-,-,TRBJ2-5,TRBV11-3
TGTGCCAGTAGTATAGCCACCCGCAGTTCCTATGGCTACACCTTC,CASSIATRSSYGYTF,-,-,TRBJ1-2,TRBV19
TGTGCCTGGAGTGTGGGGGGTTCAGCTGGCTACACCTTC,CAWSVGGSAGYTF,few,-,TRBJ1-2,TRBV30
TGCAGCGTGGTTGGTCGGTCTAACTATGGCTACACCTTC,CSVVGRSNYGYTF,few,-,TRBJ1-2,TRBV29-1
TGCGCCACCTCTCCGGCGCCGGGGGGCCCAGATACGCAGTATTTT,CATSPAPGGPDTQYF,once,-,TRBJ2-3,TRBV10-1
TGTGCCAGCAGCCCGCAGCAGGGAAGAAACTATGGCTACACCTTC,CASSPQQGRNYGYTF,-,-,TRBJ1-2,TRBV6-5
TGTGCCAGCAGCGTTACTGTCCGATCCCGCTACGAGCAGTACTTC,CASSVTVRSRYEQYF,-,-,TRBJ2-7,TRBV9
TGTGCCAGCAGCCGAGCGGGGGGATCGGCGAACACCGGGGAGCTGTTTTTT,CASSRAGGSANTGELFF,-,TRBD2,TRBJ2-2,TRBV4-2
TGTGCCAGCAGCCGGACAGAATTGAACACTGAAGCTTTCTTT,CASSRTELNTEAFF,-,-,TRBJ1-1,TRBV7-2
TGTGCCAGCAGCCCCCAACGGACAGCCACCGGGGAGCTGTTTTTT,CASSPQRTATGELFF,-,-,TRBJ2-2,TRBV11-2
TGTGCCAGCAGCTCCGGGACAGGGCGGTACGAGCAGTACTTC,CASSSGTGRYEQYF,-,TRBD1,TRBJ2-7,TRBV5-4
TGTGCCAGCAGCTCCCTTCGGGTAGCGGGAGGGAACATTCAGTACTTC,CASSSLRVAGGNIQYF,-,TRBD2,TRBJ2-4,TRBV7-3
TGTGCCAGCAGCGAGGACACCTCCTACGAGCAGTACTTC,CASSEDTSYEQYF,-,-,TRBJ2-7,TRBV5-4
TGTGCCAGCAGCGTAGGTGGACTAGAGGTCGAGCAGTACTTC,CASSVGGLEVEQYF,-,TRBD2,TRBJ2-7,TRBV9
TGTGCCAGCAGTTACGAGCGGGGAGGATCGAATACGCAGTATTTT,CASSYERGGSNTQYF,-,TRBD2,TRBJ2-3,TRBV6-5
TGTGCCAGTAGTATAGACGGGACAGGGTCTGGCTACACCTTC,CASSIDGTGSGYTF,-,TRBD1,TRBJ1-2,TRBV19
TGTGCCAGCAGGGGGACAGACTACTATGGCTACACCTTC,CASRGTDYYGYTF,once,TRBD1,TRBJ1-2,TRBV9
TGTGCCACCAGCAGAGGGAGAGAGTATCAGCCCCAGCATTTT,CATSRGREYQPQHF,-,-,TRBJ1-5,TRBV15
TGTGCCTCAAGAGAAGGTCCAGGTTTTCGGCCCCAGCATTTT,CASREGPGFRPQHF,-,-,TRBJ1-5,TRBV2
TGTGCCAGCAGTGCTCAGGTGAACACTGAAGCTTTCTTT,CASSAQVNTEAFF,-,-,TRBJ1-1,TRBV6-1
TGCAGCGCGGGTACTAGCGGGAGCGGGAACGAGCAGTACTTC,CSAGTSGSGNEQYF,few,TRBD2,TRBJ2-7,TRBV29-1
TGCGCCAGCAGCTTGGCTAGCGGGTCCAGAAATGAGCAGTTCTTC,CASSLASGSRNEQFF,-,TRBD2,TRBJ2-1,TRBV5-1
TGTGCCAGTAGTATAGCGGGACTAGCGAATTACAATGAGCAGTTCTTC,CASSIAGLANYNEQFF,-,TRBD2,TRBJ2-1,TRBV19
TGTGCCATCTTCCTGGGACTAGCGGGATTTTCAGATACGCAGTATTTT,CAIFLGLAGFSDTQYF,once,TRBD2,TRBJ2-3,TRBV6-6
TGCAGCGTGGCCATGAATAAGAATGAAAAACTGTTTTTT,CSVAMNKNEKLFF,-,-,TRBJ1-4,TRBV29-1
TGTGCCAGCAGCGGCCGGCTAGCGGAACCCTACGAGCAGTACTTC,CASSGRLAEPYEQYF,-,TRBD2,TRBJ2-7,TRBV7-9
TGCAGTGCTACAGTATCCTACGAGCAGTACTTC,CSATVSYEQYF,-,-,TRBJ2-7,TRBV20-1
TGTGCCATCAGTGACCAGACTAGCGGCTACAATGAGCAGTTCTTC,CAISDQTSGYNEQFF,-,TRBD2,TRBJ2-1,TRBV10-3
TGTGCCAGCAGCCATCCGATAGACAGGGCAGCTCACGATGAGCAGTTCTTC,CASSHPIDRAAHDEQFF,-,TRBD1,TRBJ2-1,TRBV4-2
TGTGCCAGCAGCTTACGGACAGGTCCTCATTACTCTGGAAACACCATATATTTT,CASSLRTGPHYSGNTIYF,-,TRBD1,TRBJ1-3,TRBV7-9
TGTGCCAGCAGTTTCTGGACTAGCGGAACTCCCTCCTACGAGCAGTACTTC,CASSFWTSGTPSYEQYF,-,TRBD2,TRBJ2-7,TRBV28
TGTGCCAGCACTATGGGGAGTTCTGAAGCTTTCTTT,CASTMGSSEAFF,-,-,TRBJ1-1,TRBV6-6
TGTGCCAGCAGCTCCGGGACTGCCTCCTACGAGCAGTACTTC,CASSSGTASYEQYF,-,-,TRBJ2-7,TRBV11-3
TGTGCCAGCAGCGTAGGGCAGAGGACTGAAGCTTTCTTT,CASSVGQRTEAFF,-,-,TRBJ1-1,TRBV9
TGTGCCATCAGAATTACAGGGAACTCCTACAATGAGCAGTTCTTC,CAIRITGNSYNEQFF,once,-,TRBJ2-1,TRBV10-3
TGTGCCAGCAGCTTAGCAGGGCTCAACTACGAGCAGTACTTC,CASSLAGLNYEQYF,once,-,TRBJ2-7,TRBV11-3
TGTGCCAGCAGTTACCGAGGAGAAGCTTTCTTT,CASSYRGEAFF,-,-,TRBJ1-1,TRBV6-6
TGTGCCAGCAGAGCCCGGGACAGGGTTTACGGGGAGCTGTTTTTT,CASRARDRVYGELFF,once,TRBD1,TRBJ2-2,TRBV2
TGTGCCAGTAGTCTCCCGCTCCGGGAGGGCCTATATGAGCAGTTCTTC,CASSLPLREGLYEQFF,-,TRBD2,TRBJ2-1,TRBV19
TGCGCCAGCAGCCCTACCGGGACAGGGTCTACCGGGGAGCTGTTTTTT,CASSPTGTGSTGELFF,-,TRBD1,TRBJ2-2,TRBV5-1
TGCGCCAGCAGCCCACTTAGTAGGGGAATAGGGGGAGCCAAAAACATTCAGTACTTC,CASSPLSRGIGGAKNIQYF,-,-,TRBJ2-4,TRBV5-1
TGTGCCAGTAGTATGGGTTTAGCGGGCTCTGGGGATACGCAGTATTTT,CASSMGLAGSGDTQYF,-,TRBD2,TRBJ2-3,TRBV19